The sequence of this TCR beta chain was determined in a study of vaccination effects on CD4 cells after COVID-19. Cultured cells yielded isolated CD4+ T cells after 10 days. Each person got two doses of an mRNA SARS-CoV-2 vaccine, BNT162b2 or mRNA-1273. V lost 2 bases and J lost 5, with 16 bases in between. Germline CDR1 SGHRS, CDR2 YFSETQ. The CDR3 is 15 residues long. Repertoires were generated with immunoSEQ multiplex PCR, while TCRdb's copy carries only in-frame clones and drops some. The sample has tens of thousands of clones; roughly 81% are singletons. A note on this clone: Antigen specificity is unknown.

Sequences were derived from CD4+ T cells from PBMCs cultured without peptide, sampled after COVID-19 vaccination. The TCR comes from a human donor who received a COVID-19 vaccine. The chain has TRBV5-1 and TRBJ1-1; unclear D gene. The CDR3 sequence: CASSFGWEGRTEAFF. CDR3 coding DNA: TGCGCCAGCAGCTTTGGGTGGGAGGGTCGGACTGAAGCTTTCTTT. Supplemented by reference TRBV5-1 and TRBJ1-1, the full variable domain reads KAGVTQTPRYLIKTRGQQVTLSCSPISGHRSVSWYQQTPGQGLQFLFEYFSETQRNKGNFPGRFSGRQFSNSRSEMNVSTLELGDSALYLCASSFGWEGRTEAFFGQGTRLTVV.